This TCR beta chain originates from a study of shared clonotypes between healthy human individuals. Study in general: Aged 18 to 49, the donors were two women and a few men.

This CDR3 region has 14 residues. Per the germline V gene, CDR1 is SGHTS and CDR2 is YDEGEE. V was shortened by 0 bases and J by 4 bases, with 10 bases between the two germline ends. Study outcomes and limitations: Non-shared clonotypes were found to have lower generation probabilities than the clonotypes that were shared by all four of the sorted-subset donors.

Some clones are missing from TCRdb's copy, which holds only in-frame ones; the method was immunoSEQ multiplex PCR. The table includes 950,000 to 1,100,000 clones, about 84% detected once. This clone was recorded only once. Its antigen is not identified. The origin of this receptor is a young man in good health. Some clones in this sample may be carry-over from other donors' samples. The sample taken for sequencing was memory CD4+ T cells from PBMCs. Subset here: CD45RA-negative fraction. The chain combines TRBV5-8 with TRBJ1-2, with TRBD1 as a possible D gene (5 bases). The CDR3 region has the DNA TGTGCCAGCAGCTTGGAGCAGGGAACCTATGGCTACACCTTC. Residues: CASSLEQGTYGYTF.